Listed below are T cell receptor beta chains from one sample, sequenced in a study of T cells in Graves' hyperthyroidism and ophthalmopathy. TCRdb reanalysed the multiplex PCR reads using MiXCR and keeps one entry per CDR3 protein. The table shows approximately 300,000 distinct CDR3 sequences, with roughly 15% occurring only once. Sequenced material: blood. The receptor set was obtained from a man aged 30 to 39 with Graves' hyperthyroidism. CDR3s include the opening cysteine and the closing phenylalanine or tryptophan. The D gene is left open where the match is weak. Only some rows state a clone size, as once, few, many or a class for expanded clones.

. TRBJ2-3 . TRBV10-3 CAISESRDTQYF TGTGCCATCAGTGAGTCCAGAGATACGCAGTATTTT
many TRBJ1-5 TRBD1 TRBV28 CASRDRNQPQHF TGTGCCAGCAGGGACAGGAATCAGCCCCAGCATTTT
many TRBJ1-6 . TRBV3-1 CASSRTDDNSPLHF TGTGCCAGCTCCCGGACAGACGATAATTCACCCCTCCACTTT
many TRBJ2-7 TRBD1 TRBV29-1 CSVDGQTGGSYEQYF TGCAGCGTTGATGGTCAGACAGGGGGTTCCTACGAGCAGTACTTC
many TRBJ1-1 . TRBV28 CASSHRANTEAFF TGTGCCAGCAGTCATAGAGCGAACACTGAAGCTTTCTTT
. TRBJ1-1 . TRBV4-2 CASSQPSGHSNTEAFF TGTGCCAGCAGCCAACCCTCGGGACACTCGAACACTGAAGCTTTCTTT
many TRBJ1-1 TRBD1 TRBV5-1 CASSATGTGGDTEAFF TGCGCCAGCAGCGCGACCGGGACAGGGGGAGACACTGAAGCTTTCTTT
. TRBJ2-5 . TRBV7-2 CASSLGFWRQETQYF TGTGCCAGCAGCTTAGGATTTTGGAGGCAAGAGACCCAGTACTTC
few TRBJ2-2 TRBD2 TRBV20-1 CSAKLAGLNTGELFF TGCAGTGCGAAACTAGCGGGCCTGAACACCGGGGAGCTGTTTTTT
many TRBJ2-1 TRBD1 TRBV27 CASSFQSMSGGRDEQFF TGTGCCAGCAGTTTCCAATCCATGTCAGGGGGCAGGGATGAGCAGTTCTTC
. TRBJ2-1 . TRBV9 CASSGGVGYNEQFF TGTGCCAGCAGCGGGGGGGTGGGCTACAATGAGCAGTTCTTC
many TRBJ1-5 . TRBV3-1 CASSQWTDQPQHF TGTGCCAGCAGCCAGTGGACAGATCAGCCCCAGCATTTT
many TRBJ2-1 TRBD2 TRBV5-1 CASRRYLVRDYRYNEQFF TGCGCCAGCCGACGCTACCTCGTCCGGGACTATCGTTACAATGAGCAGTTCTTC
. TRBJ1-6 . TRBV7-8 CASSPRRSPLHF TGTGCCAGCAGCCCACGCCGGTCACCCCTCCACTTT
. TRBJ1-3 . TRBV2 CASRPDIGNTIYF TGTGCCAGCAGGCCCGACATAGGAAACACCATATATTTT
many TRBJ2-1 . TRBV12-3/TRBV12-4 CASSSDFIRKDEQFF TGTGCCAGCAGTTCTGACTTCATAAGGAAGGATGAGCAGTTCTTC
. TRBJ1-1 TRBD1 TRBV6-1 CASSRRRPTGGMNTEAFF TGTGCCAGCAGTCGCCGACGCCCCACAGGGGGCATGAACACTGAAGCTTTCTTT
many TRBJ2-3 TRBD1 TRBV12-3/TRBV12-4 CASRPGQTTDTQYF TGTGCCAGCAGACCGGGACAGACCACAGATACGCAGTATTTT
. TRBJ2-3 TRBD2 TRBV20-1 CSAWDLRMLAARTDTQYF TGCAGTGCTTGGGACCTTCGGATGCTAGCGGCCCGCACAGATACGCAGTATTTT
many TRBJ2-1 TRBD2 TRBV30 CAWSPWGLDPFF TGTGCCTGGAGCCCCTGGGGACTAGATCCGTTCTTC
many TRBJ2-1 . TRBV27 CASSPGLSSYNEQFF TGTGCCAGCAGTCCGGGACTGAGCTCCTACAATGAGCAGTTCTTC
many TRBJ2-1 . TRBV11-3 CASSLGRGRGEFF TGTGCCAGCAGCTTAGGGAGGGGCCGGGGTGAGTTCTTC
few TRBJ1-4 . TRBV9 CASSVSSGLENEKLFF TGTGCCAGCAGCGTAAGTTCCGGGTTAGAAAATGAAAAACTGTTTTTT
. TRBJ1-2 . TRBV29-1 CSVPPPTGRRGYTF TGCAGCGTTCCTCCCCCGACAGGAAGAAGGGGCTACACCTTC
few TRBJ2-2 . TRBV9 CASQLGGGNTGELFF TGTGCCAGCCAGCTCGGGGGTGGAAACACCGGGGAGCTGTTTTTT
few TRBJ2-1 . TRBV7-6 CASSLAPYQRRYNEQFF TGTGCCAGCAGCTTAGCCCCGTATCAGCGGAGATACAATGAGCAGTTCTTC
. TRBJ2-5 . TRBV6-2/TRBV6-3 CASGMESQGLYF TGTGCCAGCGGCATGGAGTCACAGGGTTTGTACTTC
. TRBJ2-2 TRBD2 TRBV6-5 CASSYSVGGMNTGELFF TGTGCCAGCAGTTACTCTGTGGGAGGGATGAACACCGGGGAGCTGTTTTTT
. TRBJ1-1 . TRBV28 CASTPGGGGGFTEAFF TGTGCCAGCACCCCCGGGGGGGGGGGCGGATTCACTGAAGCTTTCTTT
many TRBJ2-5 . TRBV20-1 CSASLLGGGAEETQYF TGCAGTGCTAGTCTCCTAGGGGGTGGGGCGGAAGAGACCCAGTACTTC
many TRBJ2-1 . TRBV28 CASSLRSIAYNEQFF TGTGCCAGCAGTTTACGATCGATCGCCTACAATGAGCAGTTCTTC
. TRBJ1-1 . TRBV28 CASSVTGAENTEAFF TGTGCCAGCAGTGTAACCGGGGCAGAGAACACTGAAGCTTTCTTT
many TRBJ2-3 TRBD2 TRBV7-2 CASGGRTGTDTQYF TGTGCCAGTGGCGGGAGAACCGGCACAGATACGCAGTATTTT
many TRBJ2-7 TRBD2 TRBV30 CAWSGSGSTEQYF TGTGCCTGGAGCGGTAGCGGGAGTACCGAGCAGTACTTC
few TRBJ2-5 TRBD2 TRBV5-6 CASSFERGGETQYF TGTGCCAGCAGCTTTGAGAGGGGAGGGGAGACCCAGTACTTC
. TRBJ2-7 . TRBV29-1 CSVGHRGTTWQYF TGCAGCGTCGGTCATAGGGGTACTACGTGGCAGTACTTC
. TRBJ1-3 TRBD1 TRBV18 CASSSRDSRISGNTIYF TGTGCCAGCTCATCAAGGGACAGCCGGATCTCTGGAAACACCATATATTTT
many TRBJ2-1 TRBD2 TRBV30 CACTPSGRTLFNEQFF TGTGCCTGTACCCCTAGCGGGAGGACCCTCTTCAATGAGCAGTTCTTC
. TRBJ2-1 TRBD1 TRBV20-1 CSARSRTGGTYEQFF TGCAGTGCTAGAAGCCGGACAGGGGGGACCTACGAGCAGTTCTTC
. TRBJ1-3 . TRBV6-1 CASVGDSGNTIYF TGTGCCAGCGTTGGCGACTCTGGAAACACCATATATTTT
. TRBJ2-3 TRBD2 TRBV27 CASKAASGRDTQYF TGTGCCAGCAAAGCGGCTAGCGGCAGAGATACGCAGTATTTT
many TRBJ2-7 TRBD2 TRBV12-3/TRBV12-4 CASGSTSATYEQYF TGTGCCAGCGGTTCAACTAGCGCGACCTACGAGCAGTACTTC